The next 28 T cell receptor beta chains were all read from a single sample in a study of blood T cell repertoires in COVID-19. Generated by immunoSEQ multiplex PCR, the TCRdb table keeps only in-frame clones and is missing some. The data contain 65,000 to 75,000 clones, around 75% of them singletons. The specimen sequenced was peripheral blood. The receptors shown here come from a man aged 65-85 years with acute or convalescent COVID-19.

The chain employs TRBV19 and TRBJ2-2, with TRBD2 identical over 12 bases. The V gene's germline CDR1 is LNHDA and CDR2 SQIVND (reference sequence). The CDR3 runs to 21 residues. Trimming at V came to 5 bases and at J to 7 bases, leaving 23 bases not matched to a gene. The CDR3 DNA reads as TGTGCCAGTAGTCCTCTCGGACAGGGCCGGACTAGCGGGATACCCGGCGGGGAGCTGTTTTTT. This sequence encodes CASSPLGQGRTSGIPGGELFF.

The chain is built from TRBV10-3 and TRBJ1-2; no definite D call. Per germline, CDR1 ENHRY and CDR2 SYGVKD. Trimming took off 7 bases at V and 4 bases at J, with 13 bases between the two ends. CDR3 length: 13 residues. The CDR3 DNA follows: TGTGCCATCACCCGGGATTGGGTCTATGGCTACACCTTC. It translates to CAITRDWVYGYTF.

The chain carries TRBV27 and TRBJ2-5, with 10 bases fitting TRBD2. The germline V gene has CDR1 MNHEY and CDR2 SMNVEV (reference sequence). V trimming: 5 bases; J trimming: 0 bases; junction bases outside the gene matches: 3. CDR3 length: 15 amino acids. CDR3 sequence reads: CASSITSGNQETQYF. The CDR3 DNA reads as TGTGCCAGCAGTATTACTAGCGGGAACCAAGAGACCCAGTACTTC.

J is TRBJ1-1 and V is TRBV27; 7 bases map to TRBD1. Trimming removed 0 bases from V and 5 bases from J; junction bases left unmatched: 9. The CDR3 length is 16 residues. The germline V gene has CDR1 MNHEY and CDR2 SMNVEV (reference sequence). CDR3 protein: CASSLSLGGRGTEAFF. In DNA form, the CDR3 reads TGTGCCAGCAGTTTATCGTTAGGGGGCAGGGGGACTGAAGCTTTCTTT.

The chain recombines TRBV7-2 with TRBJ2-1; TRBD2 matches at 7 bases. Germline V lookup: CDR1 SGHTA, CDR2 FQGNSA. The CDR3 spans 15 residues. Losses at the gene ends were 6 bases for V and 0 bases for J; bases not matched to a gene: 5. CDR3 residues: CASRKAGSSYNEQFF. CDR3 nucleotides: TGTGCCAGCAGAAAAGCGGGGTCCTCCTACAATGAGCAGTTCTTC.

V usage is TRBV7-9 and J usage is TRBJ2-1; D is possibly TRBD1 (6 bases). There are 13 residues in the CDR3. Trimming pared 3 bases from V and 9 bases from J, leaving 12 bases between. In germline, CDR1 is SEHNR, CDR2 FQNEAQ (reference sequence). This CDR3 is CASSFTGSGEQFF. The CDR3 DNA sequence: TGTGCCAGCAGCTTCACAGGGTCTGGTGAGCAGTTCTTC.

The V call is TRBV5-5, the J call TRBJ2-3, with 7 bases identical to TRBD2. With 2 bases clipped from V and 4 bases from J, the junction kept 4 bases outside the gene matches. Germline CDR1 reads SGHKS; CDR2 reads YYEKEE (reference sequence). The CDR3 totals 14 residues. The CDR3, as DNA: TGTGCCAGCAGCTTTCAGCGGGGTTCAGATACGCAGTATTTT. It encodes CASSFQRGSDTQYF.

The genes are TRBV11-2 and TRBJ2-7, with D maybe TRBD2 (5 bases). V dropped 1 base and J dropped 3 bases, with 13 bases sitting between them. In germline, CDR1 is SGHAT, CDR2 FQNNGV. The CDR3 spans 15 residues. As DNA, the CDR3 is TGTGCCAGCAGCTTAGGGAACTCGGCGGGCTACGAGCAGTACTTC. Its translation: CASSLGNSAGYEQYF.

The chain employs TRBV6-1 and TRBJ1-6, with D perhaps matching TRBD1 (6 bases). Germline assignment: CDR1 MNHNS and CDR2 SASEGT. The CDR3 totals 15 residues. V was trimmed by 2 bases and J by 7 bases, leaving 12 bases between them. CDR3 residues: CASSEQGPTNSPLHF. CDR3 DNA sequence: TGTGCCAGCAGTGAACAGGGGCCCACAAATTCACCCCTCCACTTT.

The rearrangement links TRBV19 to TRBJ2-7; TRBD2 is a possible D gene (5 bases). CDR3 length equals 12 residues. Germline CDR1 reads LNHDA; CDR2 reads SQIVND (reference sequence). V shed 4 bases and J shed 3 bases, with 7 bases lying between them. CDR3 sequence reads: CASSKGSYEQYF. CDR3 DNA: TGTGCCAGTAGTAAAGGGAGCTACGAGCAGTACTTC.

The chain carries TRBV9 and TRBJ2-1; 7 nucleotides line up with TRBD2. The CDR3 contains 16 residues. V was clipped by 4 bases and J by 7 bases; unmatched bases: 14. Germline V gene data show CDR1 as SGDLS and CDR2 as YYNGEE. CDR3 in amino acids: CASSPGGVRVGNEQFF. The CDR3, as DNA: TGTGCCAGCAGCCCTGGGGGGGTTCGAGTGGGAAATGAGCAGTTCTTC.

The rearrangement links TRBV4-1 to TRBJ2-1; 7 nucleotides match TRBD2. The CDR3 consists of 16 residues. V shed 0 bases, J shed 2 bases, and the junction held 4 bases outside the gene matches. CDR1 is MGHRA, CDR2 YSYEKL, per germline. CDR3 bases: TGCGCCAGCAGCCAAGATCGGGGGGTCACCTACAATGAGCAGTTCTTC. Protein sequence: CASSQDRGVTYNEQFF.

The chain is built from TRBV6-5 and TRBJ1-6, with 7 bases fitting TRBD1. CDR3 length: 14 amino acids. V was pared by 6 bases and J by 13 bases, with 12 bases of the junction left unmatched. From germline, CDR1 is MNHEY and CDR2 SVGAGI. CDR3 bases: TGTGCCAGCAGCATCAATGGACAGGCCATCCCCCTCCACTTT. Translated, it gives CASSINGQAIPLHF.

This clone was picked up one time. The rearrangement uses TRBV4-1 and TRBJ2-1, with D possibly TRBD2 on 6 matching bases. The germline V gene has CDR1 MGHRA and CDR2 YSYEKL. The germline V and J ends were trimmed by 1 base and 4 bases, with 20 bases remaining between them. The length of the CDR3 is 18 residues. The CDR3 reads CASSQGGDRELIYNEQFF. In DNA form, the CDR3 reads TGCGCCAGCAGCCAAGGAGGGGACCGGGAGCTTATTTACAATGAGCAGTTCTTC.

The gene calls are TRBV29-1 and TRBJ2-1; 11 positions match TRBD1. The CDR3 covers 15 residues. CDR1 SQVTM and CDR2 ANQGSEA come from the germline V gene. With 6 bases clipped from V and 5 bases from J, the junction kept 9 bases outside the gene matches. The chain's CDR3 is CSVLGGQGEDNEQFF. CDR3 bases: TGCAGCGTCTTGGGGGGACAGGGGGAGGACAATGAGCAGTTCTTC.

This clone is categorized as medium-sized (0.01 to 0.1%). The chain has TRBV19 and TRBJ2-5; D ambiguous. The CDR3 consists of 13 residues. Germline loops: CDR1 LNHDA, CDR2 SQIVND (reference sequence). Trimming shortened V by 2 bases and J by 5 bases, and 9 bases separated the two germline ends. The CDR3: CASSITEWETQYF. CDR3 sequence (DNA): TGTGCCAGTAGTATAACGGAGTGGGAGACCCAGTACTTC.

There are a few counts of this clone. The chain combines TRBV11-2 with TRBJ1-3, with a tentative D call TRBD1 (6 bases). Trimming stripped 5 bases from V and 1 base from J, with 12 bases between. The CDR3 covers 15 residues. Per germline, CDR1 SGHAT and CDR2 FQNNGV. The CDR3 DNA is TGTGCCAGCAGCCCACAGGGAAGGTCTGGAAACACCATATATTTT. Protein: CASSPQGRSGNTIYF.

The chain employs TRBV4-3 and TRBJ1-6, with D perhaps TRBD1 (5 bases). V lost 0 bases to trimming and J lost 9 bases, with 18 bases between them. The CDR3 covers 17 residues. Germline CDR1 is LGHNA and CDR2 is YSLEER. This chain's CDR3 is CASSQETLGPGGSPLHF. For the CDR3, the DNA is TGCGCCAGCAGCCAAGAAACCCTCGGACCGGGGGGTTCACCCCTCCACTTT.

This sequence joins TRBV7-8 and TRBJ2-6, with 7 nucleotides matching TRBD1. The germline CDR1 and CDR2 sequences are SGHVS and FQNEAQ. CDR3 size: 17 residues. J was trimmed by 0 bases and V by 5 bases; bases with no gene match: 7. CDR3 sequence (DNA): TGTGCCAGCAGCCAACCGGGACAGAGCTCTGGGGCCAACGTCCTGACTTTC. This sequence encodes CASSQPGQSSGANVLTF.

For the CDR3, the DNA is TGTGCCAGCAGTTTATTCGGACAGGGGCCGAATCAGCCCCAGCATTTT. It translates to CASSLFGQGPNQPQHF. V is TRBV28 and J is TRBJ1-5, with TRBD1 matching over 9 bases. CDR3 size: 16 residues. V was pared by 1 base and J by 4 bases, with 5 bases of the junction left unmatched. Germline CDR1 reads MDHEN; CDR2 reads SYDVKM.

This clone was seen a handful of times. V is TRBV24-1 and J is TRBJ2-2, with TRBD1 as a possible D gene (6 bases). Trimming left V 4 bases short and J 3 bases short, with 8 bases between. CDR1 is KGHDR, CDR2 SFDVKD, per germline. There are 14 residues in the CDR3. The DNA of the CDR3 is TGTGCCACCAGTGAGGGGGCGCACACCGGGGAGCTGTTTTTT. Translating gives CATSEGAHTGELFF.

The genes are TRBV10-3 and TRBJ2-6; tentative D call: TRBD1 (5 bases). CDR3 length: 16 amino acids. Trimming took 2 bases from V and 0 from J, leaving 8 bases between them. Per germline, CDR1 ENHRY and CDR2 SYGVKD. CDR3: CAISEPTVSGANVLTF. As DNA, the CDR3 is TGTGCCATCAGTGAGCCGACAGTCTCTGGGGCCAACGTCCTGACTTTC.

The chain has TRBV3-1 (or the pseudogene TRBV3-2) and TRBJ1-2, with a tentative D call TRBD1 (6 bases). Trimming pared 3 bases from V and 4 bases from J, leaving 6 bases between. CDR3 length equals 12 residues. Germline V gene data show CDR1 as LGHDT and CDR2 as YNNKEL (reference sequence). CDR3 coding DNA: TGTGCCAGCAGCCAGACAGGCTATGGCTACACCTTC. Amino acid sequence: CASSQTGYGYTF.

V and J are TRBV21-1 and TRBJ2-6; the table names TRBD2, a call not compared with the DNA. TRBV21-1 is marked as a pseudogene. CDR3 length: 19 residues. CDR3 DNA: TGTGCCAGCAGCAAAGCTCTTCGGAGTAGACGCTCTGGGGCCAACGTCCTGACTTTC. This sequence encodes CASSKALRSRRSGANVLTF.

The rearrangement joins TRBV7-3 to TRBJ1-2, with TRBD1 identical over 9 bases. The CDR3 is 14 residues long. V dropped 5 bases and J dropped 3; count of bases not matched to a gene: 4. CDR1 SGHTA and CDR2 FQGTGA come from the germline V gene. The CDR3 region has the DNA TGTGCCAGCAGCCCCGACAGGGGGGACTATGGCTACACCTTC. Protein product: CASSPDRGDYGYTF.

This clone was observed a handful of times. The chain combines TRBV5-4 with TRBJ2-3; D is perhaps TRBD2 (7 bases). The germline V gene encodes CDR1 SGHNT and CDR2 YYREEE (reference sequence). The CDR3 length is 17 residues. V shed 0 bases and J shed 5 bases, with 19 bases lying between them. CDR3 sequence reads: CASSLGGASGGRDTQYF. CDR3 DNA sequence: TGTGCCAGCAGCTTGGGGGGGGCTAGCGGTGGTCGAGATACGCAGTATTTT. Together with reference TRBV5-4 and TRBJ2-3, the CDR3 gives the full variable domain: ETGVTQSPTHLIKTRGQQVTLRCSSQSGHNTVSWYQQALGQGPQFIFQYYREEENGRGNFPPRFSGLQFPNYSSELNVNALELDDSALYLCASSLGGASGGRDTQYFGPGTRLTVL.

The chain is built from TRBV18 and TRBJ2-6; D is unresolved. Germline lookup yields CDR1 KGHSH and CDR2 LQKENI. V was shortened by 6 bases and J by 0 bases, with 12 bases between the two germline ends. The CDR3 extends over 16 amino acids. The CDR3 loop is CASSLPTASGANVLTF. The CDR3 DNA sequence: TGTGCCAGCTCTCTACCTACAGCCTCTGGGGCCAACGTCCTGACTTTC.

This sequence joins TRBV7-2 and TRBJ2-7; D perhaps matches TRBD2 (5 bases). V lost 5 bases and J lost 7, with 12 bases in between. Looked up from germline, CDR1 is SGHTA and CDR2 is FQGNSA. The CDR3 is 12 residues long. The DNA of the CDR3 is TGTGCCAGCAGCGGAAGGACGGGGGAGCAGTACTTC. As protein: CASSGRTGEQYF.